This T cell receptor beta chain was recorded in a study of T cell responses to AZD1222 COVID-19 vaccine. Points from the study as a whole: Just a handful of people given AZD1222 tested seropositive at baseline. Spike-specific TCR breadth and depth both grew after two AZD1222 doses. It should be noted that donors were predominantly white British and more often female, and clonal diversity was possibly underestimated.

Sequencing was performed with immunoSEQ multiplex PCR; in TCRdb, only in-frame clones are kept and a portion is missing. Of 130,000 or so clones in the sample, just over 90% were seen once. A remark on this clone: Its cognate antigen is unknown.

After removal of 1 base from V and 7 bases from J, the junction contained 4 bases not matched to a gene. Germline V CDR1 and CDR2: SGHVS, FQNEAQ. This CDR3 has 15 amino acids. This chain joins TRBV7-8 and TRBJ1-4; TRBD1 aligns across 9 bases. The receptor's source is an adult in good health. The sequenced sample was peripheral blood, obtained on day 0 of AZD1222 vaccination. This chain's CDR3 is CASSLGGQGFEKLFF. The CDR3 bases are TGTGCCAGCAGCTTAGGAGGACAGGGGTTTGAAAAACTGTTTTTT.